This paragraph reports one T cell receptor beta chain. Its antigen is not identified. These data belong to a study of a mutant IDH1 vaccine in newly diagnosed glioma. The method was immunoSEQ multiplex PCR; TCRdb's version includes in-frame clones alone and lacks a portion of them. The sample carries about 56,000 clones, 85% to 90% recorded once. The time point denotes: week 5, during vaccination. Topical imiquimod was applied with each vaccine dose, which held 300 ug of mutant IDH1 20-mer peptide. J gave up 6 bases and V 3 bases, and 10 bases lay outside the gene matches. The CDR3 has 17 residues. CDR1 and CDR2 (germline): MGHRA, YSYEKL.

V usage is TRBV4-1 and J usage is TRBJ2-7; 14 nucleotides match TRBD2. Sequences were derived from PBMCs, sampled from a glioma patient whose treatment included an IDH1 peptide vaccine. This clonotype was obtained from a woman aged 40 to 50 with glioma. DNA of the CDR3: TGCGCCAGCAGCCAGATCGGGACTAGCGGGGGTGGCGGCGAGCAGTACTTC. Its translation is CASSQIGTSGGGGEQYF.